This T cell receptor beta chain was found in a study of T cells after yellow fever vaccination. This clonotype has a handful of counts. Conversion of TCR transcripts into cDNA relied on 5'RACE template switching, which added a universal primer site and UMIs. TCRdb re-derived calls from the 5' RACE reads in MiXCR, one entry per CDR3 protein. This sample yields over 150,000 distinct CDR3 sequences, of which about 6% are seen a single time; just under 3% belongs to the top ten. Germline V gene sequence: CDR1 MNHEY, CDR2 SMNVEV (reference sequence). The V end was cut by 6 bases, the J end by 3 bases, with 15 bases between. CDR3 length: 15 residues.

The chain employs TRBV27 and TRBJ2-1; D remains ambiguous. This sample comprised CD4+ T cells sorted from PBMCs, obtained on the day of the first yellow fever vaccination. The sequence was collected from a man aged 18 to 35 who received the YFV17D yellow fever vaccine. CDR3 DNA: TGTGCCAGCAGATCTCTTGGCGGAGACTACAATGAGCAGTTCTTC. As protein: CASRSLGGDYNEQFF.